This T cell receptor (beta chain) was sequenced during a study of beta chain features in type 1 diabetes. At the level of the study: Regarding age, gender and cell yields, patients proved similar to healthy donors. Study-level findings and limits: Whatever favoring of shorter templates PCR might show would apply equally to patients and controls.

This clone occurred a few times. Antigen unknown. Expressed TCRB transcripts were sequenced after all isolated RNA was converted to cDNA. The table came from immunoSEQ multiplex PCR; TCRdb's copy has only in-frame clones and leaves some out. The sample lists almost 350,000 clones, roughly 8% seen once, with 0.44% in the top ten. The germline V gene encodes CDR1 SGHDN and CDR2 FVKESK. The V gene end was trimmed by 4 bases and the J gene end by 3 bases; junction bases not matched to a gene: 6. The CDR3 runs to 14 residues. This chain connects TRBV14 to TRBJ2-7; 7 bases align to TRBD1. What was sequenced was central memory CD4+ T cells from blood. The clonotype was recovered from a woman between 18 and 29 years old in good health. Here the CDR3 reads CASSPRTGDYEQYF. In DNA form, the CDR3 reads TGTGCCAGCAGCCCTCGGACAGGTGACTACGAGCAGTACTTC.